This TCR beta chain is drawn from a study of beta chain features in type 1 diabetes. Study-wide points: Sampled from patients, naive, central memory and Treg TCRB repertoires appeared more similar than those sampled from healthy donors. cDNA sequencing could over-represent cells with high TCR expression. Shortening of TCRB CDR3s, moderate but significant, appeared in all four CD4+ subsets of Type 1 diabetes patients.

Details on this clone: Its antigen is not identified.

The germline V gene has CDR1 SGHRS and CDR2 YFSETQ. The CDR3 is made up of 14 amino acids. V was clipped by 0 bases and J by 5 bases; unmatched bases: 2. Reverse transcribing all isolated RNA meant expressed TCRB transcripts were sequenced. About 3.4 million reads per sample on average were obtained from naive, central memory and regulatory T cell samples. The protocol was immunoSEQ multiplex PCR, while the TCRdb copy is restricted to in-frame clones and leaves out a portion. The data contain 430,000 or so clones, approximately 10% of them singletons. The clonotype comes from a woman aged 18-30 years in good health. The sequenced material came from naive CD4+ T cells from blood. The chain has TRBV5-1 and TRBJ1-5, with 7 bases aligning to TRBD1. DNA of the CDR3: TGCGCCAGCAGCTTGGGGGACAGACATCAGCCCCAGCATTTT. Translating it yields CASSLGDRHQPQHF.